What follows describes a single T cell receptor beta chain. Its antigen target is currently unknown. The input lacks base qualities; no much larger clone sits a single base away. This sample was included in a study of identical twins (dated by TCRdb to the mid-2010s). In terms of the full investigation: To test whether fetal clonotypes persist, the study used deep sequencing on TCR alpha and beta repertoires from monozygotic twins, unrelated adults of various ages, and cord blood. To rule out contamination, replicate twin experiments were performed at different times with different library preparation protocols. What the study reported, not specific to this receptor: Compared with coincidental sharing between unrelated individuals, out-of-frame TCR alpha sequences shared between twins showed an excess of sequences with low generation probability. Excess twin sharing in beta out-of-frame sequences was weaker because fewer shared sequences lowered the signal-to-noise ratio. In monozygotic twins, out-of-frame TCR alpha sharing was systematically underestimated by recombination models, although the models agreed with sharing between unrelated individuals. Abundant cord blood beta clonotypes carried fewer insertions; young adult naive repertoires showed a weaker similar trend, while memory repertoires showed none. Because the same donors could not be followed over many years, conclusions were based on cross-sectional statistical analysis. Invariant T cells such as MAIT and iNKT could partly confound zero-insertion analyses, though diverse VJ usage argued against this for most clonotypes.

Receptors were amplified or captured by 5' RACE. This sample was sequenced with an Illumina HiSeq 2000. A universal primer binding site was introduced by template switching, and a unique molecular identifier was present in the final cDNA, enabling accurate counting of TCR cDNA molecules. Specific primers in the conserved constant-segment region were used to synthesize first-strand cDNA for TCR alpha and beta chains. To control for contamination, every cDNA library was double barcoded, receiving both a SMART-Mk sample barcode and Illumina barcodes. TruSeq adapter sequences along with Illumina sample barcodes were introduced in two successive PCR steps. Sequencing of the TCR alpha and beta cDNA libraries was done on the Illumina HiSeq platform using custom primers. As for the original processing: Unique molecular identifiers were extracted from raw reads with MiGEC, and CDR3 positions were determined with MiXCR. For each individual, recombination models were inferred using an EM algorithm with the repgenHMM and IGoR tools. Shared clonotypes were analyzed with the tcR package in R, and sharing was normalized by the product of cloneset sizes. To study raw recombination free of thymic and clonal selection effects, out-of-frame nonproductive sequences were analyzed. The public reads were run again by TCRdb, first through fastp at Q25 and then through MiXCR, and only productive beta chains were kept. Identical CDR3 protein sequences are pooled into one entry, listed with their most common genes and DNA. These V and J calls derive from TCRdb rather than the authors' analysis. In this sample the table shows 420,000 or so distinct CDR3 sequences, roughly 20% of which occur a single time. The top ten clones comprise 10% to 15% of the sample.

The CDR3 sequence holds 14 residues, the cysteine and phenylalanine included. The entry retains the CDR3 DNA only, 42 bases that are in frame from base 1. V is pruned by 5 bases and J by 5 bases, leaving 3 bases of the junction without a gene match. The germline V gene provides CDR1 MNHEY and CDR2 SVGEGT. Every donor was a healthy Caucasian. Three unrelated non-twin adults were also sequenced: a male aged 18 to 30, a male aged 50 to 60 and a female aged 50 to 60. Miltenyi CD45RO+ enrichment and human naive T-cell isolation kits were used to isolate memory (CD45RO+) and naive T cells from PBMC. The V and J genes are TRBV6-2 or TRBV6-3 and TRBJ2-1, with 10 junctional bases fitting TRBD2. Sequenced: naive T cells sorted from blood. Read against the paper, the sample's cell subset or site label means: cells isolated with a human naive T-cell isolation kit. The TCR originated in a man over 45 in good health. The DNA is TGTGCCAGCAGTGGACTAGCGGAACACAATGAGCAGTTCTTC. This sequence encodes CASSGLAEHNEQFF.